These 24 T cell receptor beta chains share one sample of origin, sequenced in a study of blood T cell repertoires in COVID-19. Measured with immunoSEQ multiplex PCR; TCRdb has only the in-frame clones, and not every one. The table includes some 80,000 clones, 91% detected once. The material sequenced was peripheral blood. These TCRs come from a middle-aged man with COVID-19, enrolled during active disease.

This clone came up a few times. This chain links TRBV5-1 with TRBJ1-1, with 9 bases matching TRBD1. Trimming removed 0 bases from V and 0 bases from J; junction bases left unmatched: 6. Germline V gives CDR1 SGHRS, CDR2 YFSETQ. The CDR3 runs to 17 residues. In DNA form, the CDR3 reads TGCGCCAGCAGCTTGGGAGGGACAGGGATGGTGAACACTGAAGCTTTCTTT. It specifies CASSLGGTGMVNTEAFF.

V usage is TRBV28 and J usage is TRBJ1-2; D remains unclear. Germline values: CDR1 MDHEN, CDR2 SYDVKM. This CDR3 spans 12 amino acids. V was shortened by 7 bases and J by 4 bases, with 10 bases between the two germline ends. The CDR3 bases are TGTGCCAGCAACGCCGGCGGCTATGGCTACACCTTC. This encodes CASNAGGYGYTF.

The V call is TRBV28, the J call TRBJ2-2; D gene uncertain. Germline-derived CDR1 and CDR2 are MDHEN and SYDVKM. This CDR3 is built from 14 residues. The V end was cut by 2 bases, the J end by 7 bases, with 11 bases between. In nucleotides, the CDR3 is TGTGCCAGCAGTTTACAACTATTCGGCGGGGAGCTGTTTTTT. It translates to CASSLQLFGGELFF.

V usage is TRBV2 and J usage is TRBJ1-4; D call uncertain. This CDR3 spans 14 amino acids. The V and J ends lost 4 bases and 4 bases respectively, with 10 bases between them. Germline CDR1 is SNHLY and CDR2 is FYNNEI. As DNA, the CDR3 is TGTGCCAGCAGTGCGCCGGGTCGTAATGAAAAACTGTTTTTT. Its translation: CASSAPGRNEKLFF. Supplemented by reference TRBV2 and TRBJ1-4, the full variable domain reads EPEVTQTPSHQVTQMGQEVILRCVPISNHLYFYWYRQILGQKVEFLVSFYNNEISEKSEIFDDQFSVERPDGSNFTLKIRSTKLEDSAMYFCASSAPGRNEKLFFGSGTQLSVL.

V is TRBV10-2 and J is TRBJ2-1; 8 nucleotides line up with TRBD2. Germline CDR1 WSHSY, CDR2 SAAADI. The trim removed 4 bases at V and 4 bases at J, leaving 3 bases unmatched. The length of the CDR3 is 14 residues. CDR3 in amino acids: CASSVLAAYNEQFF. The CDR3 DNA is TGCGCCAGCAGTGTACTAGCGGCTTACAATGAGCAGTTCTTC.

This chain connects TRBV6-1 to TRBJ2-2, with TRBD1 identical over 7 bases. Unmatched junction bases numbered 2, after V lost 3 bases and J lost 4 bases. Per the germline V gene, CDR1 is MNHNS and CDR2 is SASEGT. The length of the CDR3 is 14 residues. The CDR3 DNA is TGTGCCAGCAGTGAGGGACAGCGCACCGGGGAGCTGTTTTTT. Residues: CASSEGQRTGELFF.

The chain uses TRBV19 and TRBJ2-2, with TRBD1 as a possible D gene (6 bases). The CDR3 length is 15 residues. In germline, CDR1 is LNHDA, CDR2 SQIVND (reference sequence). V lost 3 bases and J 2 bases, leaving 10 bases between the germline ends. DNA for the CDR3: TGTGCCAGTAGTATTTACGGGACAAACACCGGGGAGCTGTTTTTT. This encodes CASSIYGTNTGELFF.

V and J are TRBV3-1 (or the pseudogene TRBV3-2) and TRBJ1-6, with TRBD1 matching 8 bases. Germline CDR1 reads LGHDT; CDR2 reads YNNKEL (reference sequence). Losses at the gene ends were 2 bases for V and 7 bases for J; bases not matched to a gene: 10. CDR3 length: 17 residues. The CDR3 sequence is CASSQHPGTGKNSPLHF. CDR3 DNA: TGTGCCAGCAGCCAACATCCCGGGACAGGCAAGAATTCACCCCTCCACTTT.

The rearrangement uses TRBV10-3 and TRBJ1-2; D ambiguous. In germline, CDR1 is ENHRY, CDR2 SYGVKD. There are 13 residues in the CDR3. V dropped 6 bases and J dropped 1 base, with 9 bases sitting between them. CDR3 DNA sequence: TGTGCCATCAGCCGGGAGGGTAACTATGGCTACACCTTC. Translated: CAISREGNYGYTF.

V is TRBV9 and J is TRBJ2-2, with TRBD2 identical over 12 bases. Unmatched junction bases numbered 4, after V lost 2 bases and J lost 5 bases. CDR3 size: 16 residues. CDR1 and CDR2 from the germline V gene are SGDLS and YYNGEE. DNA for the CDR3: TGTGCCAGCAGCGTGGCGACTAGCGGGAGAACCGGGGAGCTGTTTTTT. Translating it yields CASSVATSGRTGELFF. Full variable domain (outside the CDR3, taken from reference TRBV9 and TRBJ2-2): DSGVTQTPKHLITATGQRVTLRCSPRSGDLSVYWYQQSLDQGLQFLIQYYNGEERAKGNILERFSAQQFPDLHSELNLSSLELGDSALYFCASSVATSGRTGELFFGEGSRLTVL.

This sequence joins TRBV27 and TRBJ1-5; possible D gene TRBD1, 5 bases. V was trimmed by 4 bases and J by 0 bases, leaving 13 bases between them. The CDR3 contains 16 residues. Germline lookup yields CDR1 MNHEY and CDR2 SMNVEV (reference sequence). Here the CDR3 DNA reads TGTGCCAGCAGTTACGCTGGGGGGAATAGCAATCAGCCCCAGCATTTT. Its translation is CASSYAGGNSNQPQHF.

The CDR3 here is CASSYGSPRTSADTQYF. The CDR3 bases are TGTGCCAGCAGCTACGGCTCCCCGAGGACTAGCGCAGATACGCAGTATTTT. The genes are TRBV7-2 and TRBJ2-3; 9 bases match TRBD2. With V trimmed by 4 bases and J by 4 bases, 12 bases remained unmatched. Germline V gene sequence: CDR1 SGHTA, CDR2 FQGNSA. This CDR3 comprises 17 residues.

The CDR3 DNA reads as TGTGCCACCAGCAGAGATCGGGGGTTGACCACTGAAGCTTTCTTT. This codes for CATSRDRGLTTEAFF. V and J are TRBV15 and TRBJ1-1; weak D call: TRBD1 (5 bases). CDR1 is LNHNV and CDR2 is YYDKDF in the germline V gene (reference sequence). This CDR3 comprises 15 residues. Trimming left V 0 bases short and J 4 bases short, with 12 bases between.

The chain uses TRBV11-1 and TRBJ1-6; 7 positions agree with TRBD1. The V segment lost 4 bases and the J segment 8 bases; nucleotides outside the gene matches: 5. The CDR3 length is 14 residues. Germline V CDR1 and CDR2: SGHAT, FQDESV (reference sequence). CDR3 residues: CASSSRQGHSPLHF. The CDR3, as DNA: TGTGCCAGCAGCTCACGACAGGGACATTCACCCCTCCACTTT.

The V and J genes are TRBV28 and TRBJ2-3, with TRBD1 as a possible D gene (6 bases). Germline loops: CDR1 MDHEN, CDR2 SYDVKM. The V end was cut by 10 bases, the J end by 0 bases, with 17 bases between. The CDR3 has 15 residues. The CDR3 DNA sequence: TGTGCCACAGGGGACACGTTTGGGAGCACAGATACGCAGTATTTT. Encoded protein: CATGDTFGSTDTQYF.

This rearrangement joins TRBV7-9 to TRBJ2-1, with TRBD1 identical over 7 bases. This CDR3 region has 13 residues. The germline V gene has CDR1 SEHNR and CDR2 FQNEAQ (reference sequence). With V trimmed by 0 bases and J by 8 bases, 1 base remained unmatched. This CDR3 is CASSLAGTDEQFF. DNA of the CDR3: TGTGCCAGCAGCTTAGCCGGGACAGATGAGCAGTTCTTC.

The chain is built from TRBV7-2 and TRBJ2-5; maybe TRBD1 (6 bases). CDR1 and CDR2 from the germline V gene are SGHTA and FQGNSA. Trimming stripped 6 bases from V and 2 bases from J, with 10 bases between. There are 13 residues in the CDR3. The CDR3 loop is CASRHTGQETQYF. CDR3 nucleotide sequence: TGTGCCAGCAGACATACAGGGCAAGAGACCCAGTACTTC.

CDR3 in DNA: TGTGCCAGCAGCTACCTCTTAGCGGGATACTACAATGAGCAGTTCTTC. It codes for CASSYLLAGYYNEQFF. J is TRBJ2-1 and V is TRBV7-8; 8 bases fit TRBD2. CDR3 size: 16 residues. J gave up 3 bases and V 4 bases, and 8 bases lay outside the gene matches. The germline V gene encodes CDR1 SGHVS and CDR2 FQNEAQ.

The chain joins TRBV11-2 to TRBJ2-7; D perhaps matches TRBD1 (6 bases). The CDR3 runs 13 residues. Germline V gene data show CDR1 as SGHAT and CDR2 as FQNNGV. V lost 3 bases, J lost 7 bases, and 13 bases lay in between. DNA for the CDR3: TGTGCCAGCAGCTTCCGGGACAAGGGGGAGCAGTACTTC. Translated, it gives CASSFRDKGEQYF.

The CDR3 DNA reads TGTGCCAGCAGCGTAGAAATATCGGGACAACTCTACAATGAGCAGTTCTTC. This gives the protein CASSVEISGQLYNEQFF. This chain joins TRBV9 and TRBJ2-1; tentatively, D is TRBD1 (6 bases). V was shortened by 0 bases and J by 3 bases, with 16 bases between the two germline ends. The CDR3 loop spans 17 amino acids. The V gene's germline CDR1 is SGDLS and CDR2 YYNGEE.

The chain carries TRBV7-2 and TRBJ2-7; D perhaps matches TRBD1 (6 bases). This CDR3 contains 14 residues. Per the germline V gene, CDR1 is SGHTA and CDR2 is FQGNSA. Between the trimmed V and J ends, which lost 5 bases and 0 bases, there was a span of 11 bases. The CDR3 is CASSHRDGSYEQYF. Written as DNA, the CDR3 is TGTGCCAGCAGCCACAGGGACGGCTCCTACGAGCAGTACTTC.

This sequence joins TRBV4-1 and TRBJ1-2; the D is unclear. The CDR3 sequence is 13 residues long. Germline V lookup: CDR1 MGHRA, CDR2 YSYEKL. The V gene lost 1 base and the J gene lost 2 bases, with 5 bases spanning the gap. DNA of the CDR3: TGCGCCAGCAGCCAAGGCGGGAACTATGGCTACACCTTC. Translated: CASSQGGNYGYTF.

The CDR3 here is CASLGRGNLVAKNIQYF. For the CDR3, the DNA is TGTGCCAGCCTTGGCAGGGGGAATCTGGTAGCCAAAAACATTCAGTACTTC. V usage is TRBV2 and J usage is TRBJ2-4; TRBD1 matches 7 bases. This CDR3 is built from 17 residues. Per the germline V gene, CDR1 is SNHLY and CDR2 is FYNNEI. V dropped 8 bases and J dropped 0; count of bases not matched to a gene: 13.

This rearrangement joins TRBV28 to TRBJ2-7; TRBD1 matches 7 bases. Losses at the gene ends were 8 bases for V and 5 bases for J; bases not matched to a gene: 12. Germline V lookup: CDR1 MDHEN, CDR2 SYDVKM. This CDR3 is built from 14 residues. CDR3 sequence: CASGRGRKIDEQYF. DNA for the CDR3: TGTGCCAGCGGAAGGGGGCGTAAGATCGACGAGCAGTACTTC.